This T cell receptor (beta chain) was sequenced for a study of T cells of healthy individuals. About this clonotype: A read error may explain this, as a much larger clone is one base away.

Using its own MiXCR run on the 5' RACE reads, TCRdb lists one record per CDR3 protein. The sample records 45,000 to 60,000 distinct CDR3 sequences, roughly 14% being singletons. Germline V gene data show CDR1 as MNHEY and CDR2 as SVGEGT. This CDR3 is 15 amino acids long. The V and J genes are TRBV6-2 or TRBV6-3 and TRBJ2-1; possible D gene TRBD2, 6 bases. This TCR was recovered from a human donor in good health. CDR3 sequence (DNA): TGTGCCAGCAGTGATACCGGGAGCCCCTACAATGAGCAGTTATTC. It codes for CASSDTGSPYNEQLF.